These 12 T cell receptor beta chains originate from one sample sequenced in a study of read filtering for tumor transcriptome and immune sequencing. The library was built from 400 ng RNA with molecular barcoded adaptors for alpha/delta and beta/gamma chains. One entry per CDR3 protein results from TCRdb running MiXCR on the reads. The profile shows some 120,000 distinct CDR3 sequences, 10% to 15% of them singletons. The sequencing sample was made of a population of CD138-negative cells sorted from bone marrow. The source of these receptors is a donor aged 40 or over with multiple myeloma.

A note on this clonotype: A much bigger clone sits one base away, suggesting this may be a read error. The chain links TRBV29-1 to TRBJ2-2; 7 bases match TRBD1. The CDR3 totals 13 residues. Per germline, CDR1 SQVTM and CDR2 ANQGSEA. Here the CDR3 reads CSAGTASTGELSF. CDR3 in DNA: TGCAGCGCCGGGACAGCTAGCACCGGGGAGCTGTCTTTT.

This clonotype was recorded many times. The genes are TRBV9 and TRBJ2-1; 7 bases agree with TRBD2. Trimming cost V 0 bases and J 9 bases; bases outside gene matches: 9. CDR1 and CDR2 from the germline V gene are SGDLS and YYNGEE. The CDR3 contains 15 residues. CDR3 sequence reads: CASSVGAGAFGEQFF. The CDR3 nucleotides are TGTGCCAGCAGCGTAGGCGCGGGAGCTTTCGGTGAGCAGTTCTTC.

Points on this clonotype: A much larger clone lies a single base off, so this may be a read error. The CDR3 nucleotides read TGTGCCAGCAGTGACAGGGGGAGACCAGATACGCAGTGTTTT. Its protein is CASSDRGRPDTQCF. The J gene is TRBJ2-3, the V gene TRBV2, with 7 bases lining up with TRBD1. The CDR3 length is 14 residues. Looked up from germline, CDR1 is SNHLY and CDR2 is FYNNEI. The full variable domain, rest sourced from reference TRBV2 and TRBJ2-3, is EPEVTQTPSHQVTQMGQEVILRCVPISNHLYFYWYRQILGQKVEFLVSFYNNEISEKSEIFDDQFSVERPDGSNFTLKIRSTKLEDSAMYFCASSDRGRPDTQCFGPGTRLTVL.

The table lists this clonotype with many counts. The chain uses TRBV27 and TRBJ2-1; D tentatively fits TRBD1 or TRBD2 (5 bases each). V lost 7 bases and J 4 bases, leaving 11 bases between the germline ends. This CDR3 has 13 amino acids. CDR1 and CDR2 (germline): MNHEY, SMNVEV (reference sequence). In nucleotides, the CDR3 is TGTGCCAGCAACACGGGACCATACAATGAGCAGTTCTTC. Its translation: CASNTGPYNEQFF.

This clonotype was detected many times. The chain combines TRBV7-2 with TRBJ2-5, with 9 nucleotides matching TRBD2. Germline loops: CDR1 SGHTA, CDR2 FQGNSA. V was clipped by 3 bases and J by 0 bases; unmatched bases: 8. The CDR3 totals 17 residues. CDR3 coding DNA: TGTGCCAGCAGCTTTGGCCTAGCGGGACGGTACCAAGAGACCCAGTACTTC. Amino acids: CASSFGLAGRYQETQYF.

This clonotype has more than one count but fewer than ten. Since a much larger clone is just one base distant, this may be a read error. This chain uses TRBV6-6 with TRBJ1-4; 9 bases line up with TRBD1. CDR1 MNHNY and CDR2 SVGAGI come from the germline V gene (reference sequence). The CDR3 spans 16 residues. Unmatched junction bases numbered 8, after V lost 8 bases and J lost 1 base. CDR3 nucleotide sequence: TGTGCCAGCGGACTAACAGGGGGCGGAACTAATGAAAAACTGTTTTTT. Its protein product is CASGLTGGGTNEKLFF.

The sample holds many counts of this clonotype. The chain recombines TRBV12-3 or TRBV12-4 with TRBJ2-7; TRBD1 matches 7 bases. V lost 5 bases to trimming and J lost 0 bases; unmatched junction nucleotides: 4. The CDR3 loop spans 14 amino acids. The CDR3 nucleotides read TGTGCCAGCAGTCCACGACAGGGCTCCTACGAGCAGTACTTC. This gives the protein CASSPRQGSYEQYF.

This clonotype has at least ten counts. The chain uses TRBV7-2 and TRBJ1-5, with 12 positions matching TRBD1. CDR3 length: 16 amino acids. Per the germline V gene, CDR1 is SGHTA and CDR2 is FQGNSA. V dropped 5 bases and J dropped 7; count of bases not matched to a gene: 9. This CDR3 is CASSGGTGGVRQPQHF. The CDR3, as DNA: TGTGCCAGCAGCGGAGGGACAGGGGGCGTCCGACAGCCCCAGCATTTT. The full variable domain, completed using reference TRBV7-2 and TRBJ1-5, is GAGVSQSPSNKVTEKGKDVELRCDPISGHTALYWYRQSLGQGLEFLIYFQGNSAPDKSGLPSDRFSAERTGGSVSTLTIQRTQQEDSAVYLCASSGGTGGVRQPQHFGDGTRLSIL.

V usage is TRBV28 and J usage is TRBJ1-1; the match to TRBD1 covers 8 bases. CDR1 is MDHEN and CDR2 is SYDVKM in the germline V gene. V was clipped by 6 bases and J by 1 base; unmatched bases: 4. CDR3 length: 14 residues. The CDR3 reads CASRDRGRNTEAFF. The CDR3 bases are TGTGCCAGCAGAGACAGGGGACGGAACACTGAAGCTTTCTTT. The full variable domain, completed using reference TRBV28 and TRBJ1-1, is DVKVTQSSRYLVKRTGEKVFLECVQDMDHENMFWYRQDPGLGLRLIYFSYDVKMKEKGDIPEGYSVSREKKERFSLILESASTNQTSMYLCASRDRGRNTEAFFGQGTRLTVV.

This clonotype was picked up a small number of times. The rearrangement links TRBV29-1 to TRBJ1-1; 9 positions match TRBD1. The germline gives CDR1 SQVTM, CDR2 ANQGSEA. This CDR3 is built from 13 residues. Trimming at V came to 6 bases and at J to 4 bases, leaving 6 bases not matched to a gene. CDR3 sequence reads: CSVQGASRTEAFF. As DNA, the CDR3 is TGCAGCGTACAGGGGGCGAGTCGCACTGAAGCTTTCTTT.

This clonotype was seen many times. The gene calls are TRBV29-1 and TRBJ2-1, with 9 bases lining up with TRBD2. The germline gives CDR1 SQVTM, CDR2 ANQGSEA. V shed 7 bases, J shed 4 bases, and the junction held 11 bases outside the gene matches. The CDR3 extends over 15 amino acids. The CDR3 loop is CSAQGVAGAYNEQFF. The CDR3 DNA is TGCAGCGCCCAAGGTGTAGCGGGAGCTTACAATGAGCAGTTCTTC.

Ten or more counts support this clonotype. The CDR3 here is CSASLGTSGETQYF. DNA for the CDR3: TGCAGTGCTTCCCTAGGGACTAGCGGGGAGACCCAGTACTTC. The chain links TRBV20-1 to TRBJ2-5, with TRBD2 matching over 12 bases. After removal of 5 bases from V and 5 bases from J, the junction contained 6 bases not matched to a gene. This CDR3 spans 14 amino acids. Germline CDR1 and CDR2: DFQATT and SNEGSKA (reference sequence).